This passage covers 8 T cell receptor beta chains from one sample sequenced in a study of cytomegalovirus exposure and HLA in healthy donors. PCR employed 60 Vbeta and 13 Jbeta primers. Method: immunoSEQ multiplex PCR; TCRdb's copy keeps in-frame clones and lacks some. The table records under 170,000 clones, around 79% of them present only once. Sequencing was performed on PBMCs. These receptor sequences come from a man between 45 and 60 years old in good health and CMV-seropositive.

This sequence joins TRBV6-5 and TRBJ2-7; D is ambiguous. Looked up from germline, CDR1 is MNHEY and CDR2 is SVGAGI. CDR3 length: 13 amino acids. With 5 bases removed from V and 2 bases from J, the gap between germline ends came to 10 bases. In nucleotides, the CDR3 is TGTGCCAGCAGTGAATACCTAGCCTACGAGCAGTACTTC. Protein sequence: CASSEYLAYEQYF.

J is TRBJ2-7 and V is TRBV30, with 8 positions matching TRBD2. J lost 4 bases, V lost 5 bases, and 10 bases had no gene match. CDR1 and CDR2 from the germline V gene are GTSNPN and SVGIG (reference sequence). The CDR3 sequence is 14 residues long. CDR3 protein: CAWVTSGHLYEQYF. Here the CDR3 DNA reads TGTGCCTGGGTCACTAGCGGCCATTTGTACGAGCAGTACTTC.

J is TRBJ2-7 and V is TRBV7-9; D perhaps matches TRBD2 (6 bases). The CDR3 loop spans 16 amino acids. Germline CDR1 reads SEHNR; CDR2 reads FQNEAQ (reference sequence). V was shortened by 1 base and J by 3 bases, with 16 bases between the two germline ends. Written as DNA, the CDR3 is TGTGCCAGCAGCTTAGGGGCGGCAGCGGGCGGCTACGAGCAGTACTTC. Its translation: CASSLGAAAGGYEQYF.

This clone was seen once. The chain links TRBV2 to TRBJ1-1, with TRBD1 as a possible D gene (6 bases). The germline V gene has CDR1 SNHLY and CDR2 FYNNEI. The V gene lost 2 bases and the J gene lost 7 bases, with 11 bases spanning the gap. The CDR3 has 13 amino acids. CDR3 loop: CASSEHTGREAFF. CDR3 in DNA: TGTGCCAGCAGTGAACATACAGGGCGTGAAGCTTTCTTT.

The V gene is TRBV29-1, the J gene TRBJ2-3; TRBD2 is a possible D gene (6 bases). The germline CDR1 and CDR2 sequences are SQVTM and ANQGSEA. This CDR3 spans 12 amino acids. V gave up 5 bases and J gave up 1 base, with 7 bases separating them. CDR3 amino acids: CSVRGGTDTQYF. The CDR3 DNA is TGCAGCGTTCGCGGGGGCACAGATACGCAGTATTTT.

This clone occurred once. V is TRBV5-1 and J is TRBJ2-1; the match to TRBD2 covers 7 bases. CDR3 length: 15 residues. Germline V gene data show CDR1 as SGHRS and CDR2 as YFSETQ. J was trimmed by 6 bases and V by 0 bases; bases with no gene match: 6. The CDR3 sequence: CASSLGVAGLNEQFF. CDR3 nucleotides: TGCGCCAGCAGCTTGGGGGTAGCGGGTCTCAATGAGCAGTTCTTC.

The chain joins TRBV5-5 to TRBJ1-1; tentative D call: TRBD1 (5 bases). Germline CDR1 reads SGHKS; CDR2 reads YYEKEE (reference sequence). Trimming removed 0 bases at V and 8 bases at J, with 14 bases between. This CDR3 region has 14 residues. The CDR3 bases are TGTGCCAGCAGCTTGGGTTTAGGGGAATACGAAGCTTTCTTT. Translating it yields CASSLGLGEYEAFF.

This clone was counted only a few times. The chain combines TRBV11-2 with TRBJ2-7, with a weak D call TRBD2 (6 bases). CDR1 SGHAT and CDR2 FQNNGV come from the germline V gene. The V end lost 1 base, the J end lost 0 bases, and 10 bases lay between the germline ends. This CDR3 is built from 15 residues. The CDR3 loop reads CASSLADGSSYEQYF. The CDR3 DNA reads TGTGCCAGCAGCTTAGCGGACGGGAGCTCCTACGAGCAGTACTTC.